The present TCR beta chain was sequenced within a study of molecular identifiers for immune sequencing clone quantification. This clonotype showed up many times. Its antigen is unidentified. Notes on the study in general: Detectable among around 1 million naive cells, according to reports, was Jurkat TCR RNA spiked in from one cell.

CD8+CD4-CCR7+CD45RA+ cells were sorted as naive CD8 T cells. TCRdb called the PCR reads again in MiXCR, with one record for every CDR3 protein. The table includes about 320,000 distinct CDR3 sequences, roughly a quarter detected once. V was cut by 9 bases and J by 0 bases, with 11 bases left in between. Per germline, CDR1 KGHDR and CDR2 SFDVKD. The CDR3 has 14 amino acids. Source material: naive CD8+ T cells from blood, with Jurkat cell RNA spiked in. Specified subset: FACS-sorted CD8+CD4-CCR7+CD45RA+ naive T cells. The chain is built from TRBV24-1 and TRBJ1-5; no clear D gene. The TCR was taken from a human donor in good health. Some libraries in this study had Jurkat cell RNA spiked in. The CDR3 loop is CATLQWLSNQPQHF. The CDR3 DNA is TGTGCCACCTTACAGTGGCTTAGCAATCAGCCCCAGCATTTT.